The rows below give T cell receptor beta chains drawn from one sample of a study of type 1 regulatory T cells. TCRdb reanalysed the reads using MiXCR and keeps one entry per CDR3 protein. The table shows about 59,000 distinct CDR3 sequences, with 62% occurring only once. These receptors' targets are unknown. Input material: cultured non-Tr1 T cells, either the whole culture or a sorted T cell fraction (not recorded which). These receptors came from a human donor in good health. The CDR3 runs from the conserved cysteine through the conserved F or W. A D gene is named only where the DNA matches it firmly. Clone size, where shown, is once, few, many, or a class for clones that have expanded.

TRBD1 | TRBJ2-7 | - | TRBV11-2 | CASSLDGVRGREQYF | TGTGCCAGCAGCTTAGACGGGGTCAGGGGGCGAGAGCAGTACTTC
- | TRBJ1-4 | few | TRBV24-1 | CATSDPTTEKLFF | TGTGCCACCAGTGATCCGACAACCGAAAAACTGTTTTTT
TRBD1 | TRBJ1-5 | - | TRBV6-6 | CASSPQGVTISDSNQPQHF | TGTGCCAGCAGTCCACAGGGGGTGACAATATCAGATAGCAATCAGCCCCAGCATTTT
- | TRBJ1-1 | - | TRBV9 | CASSFRPSTEAFF | TGTGCCAGCAGCTTTAGACCGAGCACTGAAGCTTTCTTT
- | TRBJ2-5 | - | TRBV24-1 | CATSDFRTGRDTETQYF | TGTGCCACCAGTGATTTTCGGACGGGAAGGGATACCGAGACCCAGTACTTC
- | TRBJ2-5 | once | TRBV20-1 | CSASREETQYF | TGCAGTGCTAGCAGGGAAGAGACCCAGTACTTC
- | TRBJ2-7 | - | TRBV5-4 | CASSGDRLSSYEQYF | TGTGCCAGCAGCGGGGACCGTCTAAGCTCCTACGAGCAGTACTTC
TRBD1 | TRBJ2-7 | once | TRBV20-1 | CSAPDRSVEQYF | TGCAGTGCACCGGACAGGTCTGTCGAGCAGTACTTC
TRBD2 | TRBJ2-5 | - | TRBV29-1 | CSVGASGDGTQYF | TGCAGCGTGGGGGCTAGCGGGGATGGGACCCAGTACTTC
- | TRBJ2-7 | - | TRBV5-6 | CASSFPPGANVYEQYF | TGTGCCAGCAGCTTTCCACCCGGGGCTAATGTTTACGAGCAGTACTTC
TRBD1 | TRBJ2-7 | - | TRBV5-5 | CASSLLGQGAYEQYF | TGTGCCAGCAGCTTGCTCGGACAGGGGGCCTACGAGCAGTACTTC
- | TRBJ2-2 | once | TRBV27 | CASSFGSLNTGELFF | TGTGCCAGCAGTTTTGGTAGCTTAAACACCGGGGAGCTGTTTTTT
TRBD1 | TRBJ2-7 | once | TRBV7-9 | CASSRDRANHEQYF | TGTGCCAGCAGCCGGGACAGGGCAAACCACGAGCAGTACTTC
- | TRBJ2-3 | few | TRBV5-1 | CASSPAPRLPDTQYF | TGCGCCAGCAGCCCGGCACCTAGGCTCCCAGATACGCAGTATTTT
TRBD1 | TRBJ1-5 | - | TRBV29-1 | CSVMTGRGNQPQHF | TGCAGCGTCATGACAGGGAGGGGAAATCAGCCCCAGCATTTT
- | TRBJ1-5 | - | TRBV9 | CASSAGGSFNQPQHF | TGTGCCAGCAGCGCCGGAGGAAGTTTCAATCAGCCCCAGCATTTT
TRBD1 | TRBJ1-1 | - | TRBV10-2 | CASSESGDRRAFF | TGCGCCAGCAGTGAGTCGGGGGACAGGAGAGCTTTCTTT
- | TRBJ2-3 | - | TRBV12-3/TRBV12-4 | CASSSAGRPTDTQYF | TGTGCCAGCAGTTCTGCTGGGCGGCCCACAGATACGCAGTATTTT
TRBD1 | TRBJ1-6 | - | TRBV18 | CASSPTRGGDSPLHF | TGTGCCAGCTCACCTACCAGGGGGGGGGATTCACCCCTCCACTTT
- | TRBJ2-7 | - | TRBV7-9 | CASSLSSRDNFEQYF | TGTGCCAGCAGCTTATCCTCTAGAGACAACTTCGAGCAGTACTTC
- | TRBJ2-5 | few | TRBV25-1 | CASGIQGTQYF | TGTGCCAGCGGAATTCAGGGAACCCAGTACTTC
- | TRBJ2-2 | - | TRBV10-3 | CAITGTVNTGELFF | TGTGCCATAACCGGGACGGTGAACACCGGGGAGCTGTTTTTT
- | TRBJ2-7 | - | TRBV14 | CASSRDTDYEQYF | TGTGCCAGCAGCCGGGACACCGACTACGAGCAGTACTTC
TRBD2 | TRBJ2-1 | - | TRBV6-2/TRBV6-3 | CASGRGYNEQFF | TGTGCCAGCGGGCGGGGGTACAATGAGCAGTTCTTC
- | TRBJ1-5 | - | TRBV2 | CASIRDSNQPQHF | TGTGCCAGCATCAGGGATAGCAATCAGCCCCAGCATTTT
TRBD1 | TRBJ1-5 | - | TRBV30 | CAWTMGQGGNQPQHF | TGTGCCTGGACTATGGGACAGGGAGGCAATCAGCCCCAGCATTTT